Presented here are 28 T cell receptor beta chains from one specimen sequenced in a study of blood T cells in healthy people across ages. With a J-beta primer mix and a sample-barcoded 5' primer, a second PCR ran 7 to 11 cycles. TCRdb reprocessed the 5' RACE reads with MiXCR, giving one entry per CDR3 protein. In the table there are hundreds of thousands of distinct CDR3 sequences, roughly 43% of which are singletons. The sequenced sample consisted of blood. The receptors derive from a woman aged 60-75 years in good health.

The table lists this clonotype with a count of one. This may arise from a read error, as a much more abundant clone is one base away. The chain carries TRBV6-6 and TRBJ2-1; the match to TRBD2 covers 9 bases. V trimming: 5 bases; J trimming: 10 bases; junction bases outside the gene matches: 9. Germline loops: CDR1 MNHNY, CDR2 SVGAGI (reference sequence). The CDR3 contains 14 residues. In DNA form, the CDR3 reads TGTGCCAGCAGTAAGACTAGCGGAGCCTACGAGCAGTTCTTC. This translates into CASSKTSGAYEQFF.

This clonotype showed up just a few times. V and J are TRBV20-1 and TRBJ1-6; D is perhaps TRBD1 (6 bases). The ends were cut back, 1 base at V and 11 bases at J, with 15 bases in the middle. The CDR3 is 14 residues long. Germline CDR1 and CDR2: DFQATT and SNEGSKA (reference sequence). The CDR3 DNA is TGCAGTGCTAGAGTTACAGGGAAAAGAACACCCCTCCACTTT. Translated, it gives CSARVTGKRTPLHF.

The CDR3 coding sequence is TGTGCCAGCAGCCAAGCGTCGGGTACCGGGGAGCTGTTTTTT. Translated, it gives CASSQASGTGELFF. The chain combines TRBV3-1 with TRBJ2-2; D unclear. The V gene's germline CDR1 is LGHDT and CDR2 YNNKEL (reference sequence). V dropped 1 base and J dropped 5 bases, with 8 bases sitting between them. This CDR3 has 14 amino acids.

V gene TRBV20-1 combines with J gene TRBJ2-1; D not certain. Germline CDR1 DFQATT, CDR2 SNEGSKA (reference sequence). The CDR3 runs 13 residues. The ends were cut back, 2 bases at V and 1 base at J, with 6 bases in the middle. The CDR3 sequence is CSARTTSYNEQFF. The CDR3 DNA is TGCAGTGCTAGAACAACGTCCTACAATGAGCAGTTCTTC.

As for this clonotype: Possible read error: a much larger clone is one base away. The chain links TRBV3-1 to TRBJ2-4, with D tentatively TRBD1 or TRBD2 (5 bases each). Per germline, CDR1 LGHDT and CDR2 YNNKEL (reference sequence). CDR3 length: 14 residues. The chain's CDR3 is CVSSQAVGGNIQYF. CDR3 in DNA: TGTGTCAGCAGCCAAGCGGTTGGGGGAAACATTCAGTACTTC. Full variable domain (missing parts from reference TRBV3-1 and TRBJ2-4): DTAVSQTPKYLVTQMGNDKSIKCEQNLGHDTMYWYKQDSKKFLKIMFSYNNKELIINETVPNRFSPKSPDKAHLNLHINSLELGDSAVYFCVSSQAVGGNIQYFGAGTRLSVL.

This clonotype occurred many times. The genes are TRBV20-1 and TRBJ2-3; D not resolved. The CDR3 consists of 13 residues. CDR1 is DFQATT and CDR2 is SNEGSKA in the germline V gene (reference sequence). V lost 3 bases and J lost 1, with 8 bases in between. The CDR3 is CSASLAGTDTQYF. DNA for the CDR3: TGCAGTGCTAGCCTGGCGGGCACAGATACGCAGTATTTT.

This chain joins TRBV10-3 and TRBJ2-7; 7 bases map to TRBD2. V lost 5 bases, J lost 0 bases, and 4 bases stayed unmatched. The CDR3 runs to 14 residues. Germline CDR1 is ENHRY and CDR2 is SYGVKD. CDR3 amino acids: CAISFGGSSYEQYF. CDR3 nucleotide sequence: TGTGCCATCAGTTTCGGGGGGAGCTCCTACGAGCAGTACTTC.

The chain couples TRBV5-1 to TRBJ2-1; TRBD1 might be the D (6 bases). Germline CDR1 reads SGHRS; CDR2 reads YFSETQ. Trimming pared 6 bases from V and 7 bases from J, leaving 20 bases between. The length of the CDR3 is 15 residues. CDR3 loop: CASTVAPAGVNEQFF. CDR3 coding DNA: TGCGCCAGCACCGTCGCGCCCGCAGGGGTGAATGAGCAGTTCTTC.

This clonotype was found once. Here the CDR3 reads CASSWGAGVRASYEQYF. CDR3 sequence (DNA): TGTGCCAGCAGCTGGGGGGCAGGGGTGAGGGCCTCCTACGAGCAGTACTTC. This sequence joins TRBV5-6 and TRBJ2-4; the D gene could be TRBD1 or TRBD2 (6 bases each). The last part of the DNA fits TRBJ2-7 better; the J call may be wrong. There are 17 residues in the CDR3. Germline V gene data show CDR1 as SGHDT and CDR2 as YYEEEE.

The chain links TRBV24-1 to TRBJ2-3, with a tentative D call TRBD1 (6 bases). The CDR3 totals 15 residues. Between the trimmed V and J ends, which lost 4 bases and 4 bases, there was a span of 14 bases. Germline loops: CDR1 KGHDR, CDR2 SFDVKD. The CDR3 reads CATSEGQRRADTQYF. The CDR3 coding sequence is TGTGCCACCAGTGAGGGACAACGACGCGCAGATACGCAGTATTTT.

The V and J genes are TRBV4-1 and TRBJ2-4; D is unresolved. The J call may be incorrect, as the DNA end agrees better with TRBJ2-7. CDR3 length: 13 amino acids. Germline loops: CDR1 MGHRA, CDR2 YSYEKL. As DNA, the CDR3 is TGCGCCAGCAGCCAAGGTCTAGAGTACGAGCAGTACTTC. The encoded protein is CASSQGLEYEQYF.

The table lists this clonotype with a count of one. The rearrangement links TRBV7-9 to TRBJ1-1, with TRBD1 matching 8 bases. The CDR3 consists of 12 residues. V dropped 6 bases and J dropped 7; count of bases not matched to a gene: 4. Germline CDR1 SEHNR, CDR2 FQNEAQ (reference sequence). In nucleotides, the CDR3 is TGTGCCAGCAGACACGACAGGGGTGAAGCTTTCTTT. This codes for CASRHDRGEAFF. Using reference TRBV7-9 and TRBJ1-1 for the parts outside the CDR3, the full variable domain is DTGVSQNPRHKITKRGQNVTFRCDPISEHNRLYWYRQTLGQGPEFLTYFQNEAQLEKSRLLSDRFSAERPKGSFSTLEIQRTEQGDSAMYLCASRHDRGEAFFGQGTRLTVV.

This clonotype was picked up a small number of times. The chain is built from TRBV27 and TRBJ1-2; D remains ambiguous. V gave up 5 bases and J gave up 1 base, with 17 bases separating them. The germline V gene encodes CDR1 MNHEY and CDR2 SMNVEV (reference sequence). The CDR3 covers 16 residues. CDR3 amino acids: CASSRTGFRLNYGYTF. The CDR3 bases are TGTGCCAGCAGTAGAACCGGGTTTAGGCTTAACTATGGCTACACCTTC.

This clonotype was counted between two and nine times. The chain uses TRBV27 and TRBJ2-3, with 9 bases identical to TRBD2. V trimming: 5 bases; J trimming: 7 bases; junction bases outside the gene matches: 13. Germline loops: CDR1 MNHEY, CDR2 SMNVEV (reference sequence). The length of the CDR3 is 16 residues. The CDR3 loop reads CASSPQGSGSLNTQYF. DNA for the CDR3: TGTGCCAGCAGTCCCCAAGGTAGCGGGAGTCTGAATACGCAGTATTTT.

This clonotype showed up many times. The rearrangement joins TRBV5-1 to TRBJ2-3, with D perhaps assigned TRBD1 or TRBD2 (6 bases each). This CDR3 region has 19 residues. V lost 4 bases, J lost 0 bases, and 24 bases lay in between. Germline V lookup: CDR1 SGHRS, CDR2 YFSETQ. The CDR3 DNA reads TGCGCCAGCAGCCGGACAGCTAATACGGGAGCGTCAAGCACAGATACGCAGTATTTT. Its protein is CASSRTANTGASSTDTQYF.

The J gene is TRBJ2-7, the V gene TRBV29-1; 9 nucleotides agree with TRBD1. Per the germline V gene, CDR1 is SQVTM and CDR2 is ANQGSEA. With 6 bases clipped from V and 5 bases from J, the junction kept 8 bases outside the gene matches. The CDR3 contains 13 residues. The CDR3 here is CSVSRDREDEQYF. Here the CDR3 DNA reads TGCAGCGTGAGCCGGGACAGGGAAGACGAGCAGTACTTC.

The sample holds a few counts of this clonotype. This chain's CDR3 is CASSFGGQNYGYTF. For the CDR3, the DNA is TGTGCCAGCAGTTTCGGGGGACAGAACTATGGCTACACCTTC. This chain connects TRBV12-3 or TRBV12-4 to TRBJ1-2; 7 nucleotides line up with TRBD1. The J segment lost 2 bases and the V segment lost 3 bases, leaving 3 bases of the junction unmatched. The CDR3 has 14 residues.

This clonotype has just a few counts. DNA for the CDR3: TGTGCCAGCAGCGTAGTGGGGCAGTCCAATGAGCAGTTCTTC. Translated: CASSVVGQSNEQFF. V gene TRBV9 combines with J gene TRBJ2-1; possibly TRBD1 for D (5 bases). The CDR3 contains 14 residues. With 0 bases removed from V and 6 bases from J, the gap between germline ends came to 10 bases. Germline-derived CDR1 and CDR2 are SGDLS and YYNGEE.

The chain joins TRBV7-8 to TRBJ2-4; possible D gene TRBD1, 5 bases. The CDR3 totals 16 residues. The germline V gene has CDR1 SGHVS and CDR2 FQNEAQ. V lost 1 base, J lost 3 bases, and 13 bases lay in between. The CDR3: CASSLDQGSGKNIQYF. The CDR3 DNA sequence: TGTGCCAGCAGCTTAGATCAGGGATCAGGCAAAAACATTCAGTACTTC.

This chain uses TRBV7-6 with TRBJ2-5; D is undetermined. The V and J ends lost 1 base and 4 bases respectively, with 10 bases between them. Per the germline V gene, CDR1 is SGHVS and CDR2 is FNYEAQ. This CDR3 spans 14 amino acids. CDR3 protein: CASSLVTRGETQYF. The CDR3 DNA sequence: TGTGCCAGCAGCTTAGTGACTCGTGGAGAGACCCAGTACTTC.

As to this clonotype: The junction and the germline gene differ at one end; a read error may be behind it. The V and J genes are TRBV10-3 and TRBJ2-1; D is tentatively TRBD1 or TRBD2 (5 bases each). This CDR3 spans 15 amino acids. The germline gives CDR1 ENHRY, CDR2 SYGVKD. This CDR3 reads CTIRPSMGPHNEQFF. DNA of the CDR3: TGTACCATCAGACCGTCGATGGGACCACACAATGAGCAGTTCTTC.

The table lists this clonotype with a count of one. The gene calls are TRBV5-1 and TRBJ2-2; D tentatively fits TRBD1 or TRBD2 (6 bases each). The CDR3 is 15 residues long. Germline lookup yields CDR1 SGHRS and CDR2 YFSETQ. V lost 4 bases and J lost 4, with 14 bases in between. CDR3 bases: TGCGCCAGCAGCGGCTCAGGGGAGGCCACCGGGGAGCTGTTTTTT. Translating it yields CASSGSGEATGELFF. The full variable domain, completed using reference TRBV5-1 and TRBJ2-2, is KAGVTQTPRYLIKTRGQQVTLSCSPISGHRSVSWYQQTPGQGLQFLFEYFSETQRNKGNFPGRFSGRQFSNSRSEMNVSTLELGDSALYLCASSGSGEATGELFFGEGSRLTVL.

The rearrangement uses TRBV12-3 or TRBV12-4 and TRBJ1-2, with 9 bases fitting TRBD1. The CDR3 length is 16 residues. The J segment lost 10 bases and the V segment lost 5 bases, leaving 17 bases of the junction unmatched. The CDR3 loop reads CASSPLGQGKSRVYTF. The CDR3 region has the DNA TGTGCCAGCAGTCCCCTAGGACAGGGGAAGTCTCGGGTCTACACCTTC.

V is TRBV3-1 and J is TRBJ2-5; possible D gene TRBD2, 5 bases. The CDR3 runs to 12 residues. Trimming stripped 0 bases from V and 11 bases from J, with 10 bases between. Germline CDR1 LGHDT, CDR2 YNNKEL (reference sequence). Here the CDR3 DNA reads TGTGCCAGCAGCCAAGACGGGATTGTGCAGTACTTC. It codes for CASSQDGIVQYF.

As to this clonotype: This may stem from a read error, because a much larger clone lies one nucleotide away. The V call is TRBV29-1, the J call TRBJ2-1; maybe TRBD2 (5 bases). Germline lookup yields CDR1 SQVTM and CDR2 ANQGSEA. The CDR3 is made up of 12 amino acids. Trimming pared 7 bases from V and 10 bases from J, leaving 17 bases between. In nucleotides, the CDR3 is TGCAGCGGGGTTAGCGCCTCCTACGAGCAGTTCTTC. It yields the protein CSGVSASYEQFF.

The rearrangement uses TRBV9 and TRBJ2-1, with unresolved D. V gave up 6 bases and J gave up 3 bases, with 13 bases separating them. CDR3 length: 14 residues. From germline, CDR1 is SGDLS and CDR2 YYNGEE. This CDR3 reads CASTRSSGYNEQFF. Written as DNA, the CDR3 is TGTGCCAGCACAAGGAGCTCGGGCTACAATGAGCAGTTCTTC.

The table lists this clonotype with a few counts. This chain joins TRBV10-3 and TRBJ1-6; the D is unclear. Trimming took 0 bases from V and 1 from J, leaving 13 bases between them. Germline CDR1 ENHRY, CDR2 SYGVKD. CDR3 length: 18 amino acids. The CDR3 sequence is CAISESIVGGSYNSPLHF. DNA of the CDR3: TGTGCCATCAGTGAGTCGATTGTTGGAGGATCCTATAATTCACCCCTCCACTTT.

V is TRBV7-8 and J is TRBJ2-5, with TRBD2 matching over 11 bases. Trimming at V came to 6 bases and at J to 11 bases, leaving 14 bases not matched to a gene. Germline CDR1 SGHVS, CDR2 FQNEAQ. CDR3 length: 15 amino acids. CDR3 coding DNA: TGTGCCAGCAGTTTTAGCGGGAGGGCCGAAGCGGAGCAGTACTTC. This translates into CASSFSGRAEAEQYF.